A selection of T cell receptor beta chains follows, all from one sample in a study of blood T cell repertoires in COVID-19. Sequencing was performed with immunoSEQ multiplex PCR; in TCRdb, only in-frame clones are kept and a portion is missing. This table holds 310,000 or so clones, about 91% found once. The material sequenced was PBMCs or T cells enriched from blood (not recorded which). These receptors were taken from a woman between 18 and 30 years old who had recovered from COVID-19. Each CDR3 is given with its conserved first and last residue. Fields, in order: J gene, clone size, V gene, D gene, CDR3 DNA, CDR3 protein. The D gene is left open where the match is weak. Size is stated for part of the rows, as once, few or many counts, or as a class when the clone is expanded.

>TRBJ1-2|.|TRBV13|TRBD1
TGTGCCAGCAGCTTCGGACAGGGGGGCTCGTACTATGGCTACACCTTC
CASSFGQGGSYYGYTF
>TRBJ1-1|.|TRBV7-9|TRBD1
TGTGCCAGCAGCGTCACCGGGACAGCGAACACTGAAGCTTTCTTT
CASSVTGTANTEAFF
>TRBJ1-2|.|TRBV6-2/TRBV6-3|.
TGTGCCAGCAGTTACTCGGAGCAGGGGATCTATGGCTACACCTTC
CASSYSEQGIYGYTF
>TRBJ2-5|.|TRBV5-1|TRBD2
TGCGCCAGCAGATCGGGACTAGCGGGGGAAGAGACCCAGTACTTC
CASRSGLAGEETQYF
>TRBJ2-7|.|TRBV7-2|.
TGTGCCAGCAGCCTATATGCCCTAGCACTAACCTACGAGCAGTACTTC
CASSLYALALTYEQYF
>TRBJ2-7|.|TRBV4-1|TRBD1
TGCGCCAGCAGCCAACCGCTCCGGACAGGGATGGGCGAGCAGTACTTC
CASSQPLRTGMGEQYF
>TRBJ1-3|.|TRBV30|.
TGTGCCTGGAGTCCCAGGGGCAGGGGAAACACCATATATTTT
CAWSPRGRGNTIYF
>TRBJ1-3|few|TRBV5-4|.
TGTGCCAGCAGCTACGCGGGGGGCTCTGGAAACACCATATATTTT
CASSYAGGSGNTIYF
>TRBJ2-5|.|TRBV12-3/TRBV12-4|.
TGTGCCAGCAGTACGGACAATCAAGAGACCCAGTACTTC
CASSTDNQETQYF
>TRBJ1-2|.|TRBV15|.
TGTGCCACGTCGGCGGCTAACTATGGCTACACCTTC
CATSAANYGYTF
>TRBJ2-1|once|TRBV5-4|TRBD1
TGTGCCAGCAGAGAACAGGGGGCGGGCAATGAGCAGTTCTTC
CASREQGAGNEQFF
>TRBJ2-7|.|TRBV4-3|TRBD1
TGCGCCAGCAGCCAAGATTTACAGGGGCGCGATCTCGTTTACGAGCAGTACTTC
CASSQDLQGRDLVYEQYF
>TRBJ2-5|.|TRBV6-5|.
TGTGCCAGCCGGGGGGCCGGGGAGACCCAGTACTTC
CASRGAGETQYF
>TRBJ2-1|.|TRBV11-2|TRBD2
TGTGCCAGCAGCCCTATCGGGGGAGGGCCCACCGATGAGCAGTTCTTC
CASSPIGGGPTDEQFF
>TRBJ2-2|.|TRBV5-5|.
TGTGCCAGCAGCTCGCGGAATAGGGGTAGTGGGTACACCGGGGAGCTGTTTTTT
CASSSRNRGSGYTGELFF
>TRBJ1-1|.|TRBV19|.
TGTGCCAGTAGTATAGATGGGGAGTCCACTGAAGCTTTCTTT
CASSIDGESTEAFF
>TRBJ2-7|.|TRBV5-6|TRBD1
TGTGCCAGCAGCTTGACAGGGGACGAGCAGTACTTC
CASSLTGDEQYF
>TRBJ1-1|.|TRBV6-5|.
TGTGCCAGCATAAAAAACGGACTGATAAACACTGAAGCTTTCTTT
CASIKNGLINTEAFF
>TRBJ1-4|few|TRBV4-1|TRBD1
TGCGCCAGCAGCCAAGATCAACAGGGGCGAAATGAAAAACTGTTTTTT
CASSQDQQGRNEKLFF
>TRBJ1-6|few|TRBV10-3|.
TGTGCCATCAGGGGAGGGACCGAACCTGCATCACCCCTCCACTTT
CAIRGGTEPASPLHF
>TRBJ2-1|once|TRBV28|TRBD2
TGTGCCAGCAGCGCCCCCGGGACTAGCGGGTTCTGGGAGGCCTCCTACAATGAGCAGTTCTTC
CASSAPGTSGFWEASYNEQFF
>TRBJ2-3|.|TRBV11-2|TRBD2
TGTGCCAGCAGCCGACTAGCGGGAGGGGTGGATACGCAGTATTTT
CASSRLAGGVDTQYF
>TRBJ2-1|.|TRBV5-4|.
TGTGCCAGCAATAACGGCGGGCGTAACAATGAGCAGTTCTTC
CASNNGGRNNEQFF
>TRBJ1-6|.|TRBV15|TRBD1
TGTGCCACCAGCAGAGCTACAGGGGAAGGTTCACCCCTCCACTTT
CATSRATGEGSPLHF
>TRBJ2-1|.|TRBV14|.
TGTGCCAGCAGCCAAGATTCCGGGGAGTCCTACAATGAGCAGTTCTTC
CASSQDSGESYNEQFF
>TRBJ1-2|.|TRBV12-3/TRBV12-4|.
TGTGCCAGCACCTTGGAGGTTAGCTATGGCTACACCTTC
CASTLEVSYGYTF
>TRBJ1-4|.|TRBV18|TRBD1
TGTGCCAGCTCCCCTGACAGGGGGCGAGTGGAAAAACTGTTTTTT
CASSPDRGRVEKLFF
>TRBJ2-7|.|TRBV14|TRBD1
TGTGCCAGCAAAGCCAGGGACAGCTACGAGCAGTACTTC
CASKARDSYEQYF
>TRBJ2-6|.|TRBV5-4|.
TGTGCCAGCAGATTCGGGGGTACCACCGTCCTGACTTTC
CASRFGGTTVLTF
>TRBJ2-5|.|TRBV10-3|.
TGTGCCATCAGTGGCGGGGACAGCCAGACCCAGTACTTC
CAISGGDSQTQYF
>TRBJ1-2|.|TRBV7-2|TRBD1
TGTGCCAGCAGCCATCGGACAGGGAACTATGGCTACACCTTC
CASSHRTGNYGYTF
>TRBJ2-3|once|TRBV11-3|.
TGTGCCAGCAGCCTGCAGGGTGATGCTAGCACAGATACGCAGTATTTT
CASSLQGDASTDTQYF
>TRBJ2-2|.|TRBV9|TRBD1
TGTGCCAGCACGGGACAGGGGAACACCGGGGAGCTGTTTTTT
CASTGQGNTGELFF
>TRBJ2-7|few|TRBV28|TRBD1
TGTGCCAGCAGCCCAAGGACAGGGCGACCCTACGAGCAGTACTTC
CASSPRTGRPYEQYF